This T cell receptor beta chain was recovered during a study of CD4 T cells in relation to SARS-CoV-2 and coronaviruses. Study-wide context: ViraFEST: roughly ten-day antigen culture of PBMCs, then TCR beta CDR3 sequencing.

The unexposed donors gave CD4+ T cells in about 2011-2019, prior to COVID-19. Isolation of CD4+ T cells took place after less than twelve days in culture. Approximately 1.9 million PBMCs per well were cultured with around 10 IU/ml IL-2. The CDR3 covers 13 residues. V gave up 4 bases and J gave up 3 bases, with 10 bases separating them. Germline assignment: CDR1 SGHNT and CDR2 YENEEA. Assay used: immunoSEQ multiplex PCR; TCRdb lists only in-frame clones, some missing. In the table there are about 16,000 clones, about 82% of which are singletons. A note on this clone: Antigen: not known.

This receptor was taken from a human donor in good health. The chain joins TRBV11-3 to TRBJ2-7, with no clear D. Source material: CD4+ T cells from PBMCs, cultured in vitro. DNA of the CDR3: TGTGCCAGCAGCTGGATTGGCAGCTACGAGCAGTACTTC. It encodes CASSWIGSYEQYF.